The clone carrying this TCR beta chain was observed a single time. Its matching antigen is unknown. Mismatch with germline at one junction end may stem from a read error. This CDR3 is 16 amino acids long. Germline V lookup: CDR1 DFQATT, CDR2 SNEGSKA (reference sequence). This specimen belongs to a study of CD8 T cells in ankylosing spondylitis. Via MiXCR, TCRdb re-called the 5' RACE reads, giving one row per CDR3 protein. Of about 160,000 distinct CDR3 sequences detected, roughly 18% appear once; the ten largest clones hold over 7.5%. Study-wide results and limits: Made up of several highly homologous variants, a TCR beta motif appeared characteristic of ankylosing spondylitis blood. The study looked at matched synovial fluid samples from ankylosing spondylitis patients. Disease-linked clones were reported to be significantly enriched there.

The receptor was derived from a male donor with ankylosing spondylitis or in good health (not recorded which). The chain combines TRBV20-1 with TRBJ1-5; maybe TRBD1 (5 bases). Sequenced input: blood, either unsorted or a sorted T cell fraction (not recorded which). The DNA of the CDR3 is TGCAGTGGTAGAGAGCCAGGGTCCTATAGCAATCAGCCCCAGCATTTT. Its protein is CSGREPGSYSNQPQHF.